These 2 T cell receptor beta chains share one sample of origin, sequenced in a study of cytomegalovirus exposure and HLA in healthy donors. Amplification used 60 Vbeta primers and 13 Jbeta primers. Method: immunoSEQ multiplex PCR; TCRdb's copy keeps in-frame clones and lacks some. Of 90,000 to 150,000 clones detected, approximately 79% appear once; the ten largest clones hold about 16%. Sequenced: PBMCs. All receptors come from a man aged 50 or older in good health and CMV-seropositive.

The J gene is TRBJ2-5, the V gene TRBV4-1, with TRBD1 identical over 7 bases. Trimming took 1 base from V and 4 from J; bases not matched to a gene: 9. This CDR3 region has 16 residues. From germline, CDR1 is MGHRA and CDR2 YSYEKL. The CDR3 reads CASSQAVTGAGETQYF. As DNA, the CDR3 is TGCGCCAGCAGCCAAGCTGTAACAGGGGCAGGAGAGACCCAGTACTTC.

This clone was recorded a few times. This chain links TRBV7-9 with TRBJ2-2; TRBD1 aligns across 7 bases. Germline values: CDR1 SEHNR, CDR2 FQNEAQ (reference sequence). The CDR3 covers 17 residues. V gave up 5 bases and J gave up 1 base; unmatched junction bases: 10. DNA of the CDR3: TGTGCCAGCAGCCTAGGGACAGCCTTGGGGAACACCGGGGAGCTGTTTTTT. Its protein is CASSLGTALGNTGELFF.